The following is a T cell receptor (beta chain) sequence with its context. Its antigen is unknown. Healthy people donating bone marrow made up the donors. These data are taken from a study of cytomegalovirus exposure and HLA in healthy donors. The CDR3 consists of 14 residues. J lost 2 bases, V lost 4 bases, and 2 bases had no gene match. Germline assignment: CDR1 SGHNT and CDR2 YENEEA. With 60 Vbeta and 13 Jbeta primers, the PCR was carried out. The repertoire was sequenced with immunoSEQ multiplex PCR; TCRdb's copy has only in-frame clones and lacks some. Among approximately 93,000 clones, approximately 69% were seen once, and the ten largest hold under 6%. Overall study findings and caveats: Accurate predictions that matched the HLA-A and HLA-B alleles of most subjects were reportedly made from TCR beta sequences. Generally TCR sequences proved uncommon, though certain public TCRs appeared in numerous donors.

This TCR came from a boy aged 5-17 years in good health and CMV-seropositive. The gene calls are TRBV11-3 and TRBJ1-3; 7 nucleotides agree with TRBD1. Sequenced sample: PBMCs. CDR3 sequence (DNA): TGTGCCAGCAGCTCAGGGGGTGCTGGAAACACCATATATTTT. It yields the protein CASSSGGAGNTIYF. Variable domain in full (rest from reference TRBV11-3 and TRBJ1-3): EAGVVQSPRYKIIEKKQPVAFWCNPISGHNTLYWYLQNLGQGPELLIRYENEEAVDDSQLPKDRFSAERLKGVDSTLKIQPAELGDSAVYLCASSSGGAGNTIYFGEGSWLTVV.